This T cell receptor beta chain originates from a study of T-cell reconstitution after alpha-beta-depleted transplantation in children. This clonotype was recorded many times. The CDR3 covers 14 residues. V was clipped by 2 bases and J by 5 bases; unmatched bases: 1. Germline CDR1 SGHTS, CDR2 YDEGEE. Using unique molecular identifiers, the investigators prepared the TCRbeta library. TCRdb reanalysed the PCR reads using MiXCR and keeps one entry per CDR3 protein. The table lists roughly 50,000 distinct CDR3 sequences, approximately 43% of them singletons. This clonotype was sampled from a male patient younger than 18 who had a stem cell transplant for acute lymphoblastic leukemia, so the T cells may come from the graft donor. The sample here was PBMCs, mostly from graft donor cells, taken 360 days after TCRalphabeta/CD19-depleted stem cell transplant. The chain couples TRBV5-8 to TRBJ2-1; 10 nucleotides align to TRBD1. The CDR3 coding sequence is TGTGCCAGCAGCTTCGGACAGGGGGACAATGAGCAGTTCTTC. Translation: CASSFGQGDNEQFF.